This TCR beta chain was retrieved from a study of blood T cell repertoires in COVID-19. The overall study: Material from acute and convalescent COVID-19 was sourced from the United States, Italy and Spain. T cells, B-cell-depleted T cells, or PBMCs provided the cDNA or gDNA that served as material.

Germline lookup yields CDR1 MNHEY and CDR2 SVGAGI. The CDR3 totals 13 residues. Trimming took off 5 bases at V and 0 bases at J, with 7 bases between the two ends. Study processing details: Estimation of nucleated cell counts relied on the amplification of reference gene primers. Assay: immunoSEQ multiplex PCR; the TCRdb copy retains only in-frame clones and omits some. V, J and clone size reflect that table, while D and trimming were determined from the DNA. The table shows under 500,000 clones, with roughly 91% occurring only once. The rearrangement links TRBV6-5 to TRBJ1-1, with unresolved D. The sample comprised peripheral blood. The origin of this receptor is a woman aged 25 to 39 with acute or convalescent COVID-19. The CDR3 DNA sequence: TGTGCCAGCAGTCTTAGTATGAACACTGAAGCTTTCTTT. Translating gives CASSLSMNTEAFF.